This TCR beta chain comes out of a study of shared clonotypes between healthy human individuals. Regarding this clone: What it recognizes is unknown.

The protocol was immunoSEQ multiplex PCR, while the TCRdb copy is restricted to in-frame clones and leaves out a portion. The table records 2 million to 3 million clones, under 95% of them present only once. Study observations and caveats: Sequencing depth was expected to affect clonotype sharing among donors. Unshared clonotypes carried lower generation probabilities than those common to all four donors.

Trimming removed 2 bases from V and 2 bases from J, with 12 bases in between. The germline gives CDR1 SGHVS, CDR2 FQNEAQ. There are 15 residues in the CDR3. Subsets obtained from CD4+ cells comprised CD45RA+ naive and CD45RA-negative memory cells. The sample was naive CD4+ T cells from PBMCs. Stated subset: CD45RA+ positively selected. The chain couples TRBV7-8 to TRBJ1-2, with D tentatively TRBD1 (5 bases). The sequence was obtained from a man between 18 and 29 years old in good health. Some clones in this sample may be carry-over from other donors' samples. The chain's CDR3 is CASSLMGQVNYGYTF. The CDR3 DNA follows: TGTGCCAGCAGCTTAATGGGGCAGGTGAACTATGGCTACACCTTC.